Below are 9 T cell receptor beta chains sequenced from a single sample in a study of identical twins. Each CDR3 protein is one row after TCRdb ran MiXCR on the 5' RACE reads. The data show roughly 230,000 distinct CDR3 sequences, with about 8% seen just once and less than 4% held by the top ten. These same records also appear under a second study, on yellow fever vaccine responses in identical twins.

Sequences were obtained from CD8+ T cells sorted from blood. The receptor set was obtained from a woman under 30 in good health.

In this sample, this clonotype turned up many times. The J gene is TRBJ1-2, the V gene TRBV4-3, with D uncertain. The CDR3 covers 16 residues. V lost 0 bases to trimming and J lost 4 bases, with 15 bases between them. Germline V gene sequence: CDR1 LGHNA, CDR2 YSLEER. In nucleotides, the CDR3 is TGCGCCAGCAGCCAAGATAAGCTAGGCAGAGCCTATGGCTACACCTTC. This gives the protein CASSQDKLGRAYGYTF.

Many counts were recorded for this clonotype. The CDR3: CASSLPGANVLTF. For the CDR3, the DNA is TGTGCCAGCAGCTTACCTGGGGCCAACGTCCTGACTTTC. J is TRBJ2-6 and V is TRBV7-9; D unclear. The germline V gene encodes CDR1 SEHNR and CDR2 FQNEAQ (reference sequence). Trimming took 2 bases from V and 2 from J, leaving 1 base between them. CDR3 length: 13 amino acids.

V is TRBV6-2 or TRBV6-3 and J is TRBJ2-7; perhaps TRBD2 as D (6 bases). CDR1 is MNHEY and CDR2 is SVGEGT in the germline V gene. This CDR3 contains 13 residues. Trimming pared 2 bases from V and 3 bases from J, leaving 8 bases between. The CDR3 nucleotides are TGTGCCAGCAGTTACGGGGAGGACTACGAGCAGTACTTC. It encodes CASSYGEDYEQYF.

This clonotype was detected many times. The rearrangement joins TRBV29-1 to TRBJ2-2; 7 positions agree with TRBD1. The germline gives CDR1 SQVTM, CDR2 ANQGSEA. The CDR3 extends over 15 amino acids. V was pared by 5 bases and J by 4 bases, with 10 bases of the junction left unmatched. The DNA of the CDR3 is TGCAGCGTTACTACTGACAGGGAAGGCACCGGGGAGCTGTTTTTT. Protein: CSVTTDREGTGELFF.

This clonotype has at least ten counts. The chain recombines TRBV29-1 with TRBJ2-7; 15 nucleotides match TRBD2. The ends lost 6 bases at V and 0 bases at J; junction bases unmatched: 9. Germline V gives CDR1 SQVTM, CDR2 ANQGSEA. The CDR3 extends over 17 amino acids. In nucleotides, the CDR3 is TGCAGCGTAGAATCCGGACTAGCGGGAGGGAGCTCCTACGAGCAGTACTTC. Protein product: CSVESGLAGGSSYEQYF.

This clonotype was observed at least ten times. The V and J genes are TRBV5-1 and TRBJ2-1; D may be TRBD2 (5 bases). Trimming removed 5 bases at V and 0 bases at J, with 12 bases between. Looked up from germline, CDR1 is SGHRS and CDR2 is YFSETQ. This CDR3 comprises 15 residues. The CDR3: CASSLDFSSYNEQFF. CDR3 sequence (DNA): TGCGCCAGCAGTCTGGACTTCTCCTCCTACAATGAGCAGTTCTTC.

This clonotype was detected a few times. The rearrangement joins TRBV5-6 to TRBJ2-3; a possible D gene is TRBD2 (5 bases). This CDR3 is 15 amino acids long. Trimming left V 0 bases short and J 2 bases short, with 10 bases between. Per the germline V gene, CDR1 is SGHDT and CDR2 is YYEEEE. CDR3 amino acids: CASSLGGLPTDTQYF. In DNA, the CDR3 is TGTGCCAGCAGCTTGGGCGGACTCCCCACAGATACGCAGTATTTT.

The J gene is TRBJ1-1, the V gene TRBV7-9, with D uncertain. The germline V and J ends were trimmed by 1 base and 3 bases, with 12 bases remaining between them. CDR3 size: 15 residues. Germline V gene sequence: CDR1 SEHNR, CDR2 FQNEAQ (reference sequence). The CDR3 nucleotides read TGTGCCAGCAGCTTAGTCGGGGTGGTGGACACTGAAGCTTTCTTT. This codes for CASSLVGVVDTEAFF. The full variable domain, completed using reference TRBV7-9 and TRBJ1-1, is DTGVSQNPRHKITKRGQNVTFRCDPISEHNRLYWYRQTLGQGPEFLTYFQNEAQLEKSRLLSDRFSAERPKGSFSTLEIQRTEQGDSAMYLCASSLVGVVDTEAFFGQGTRLTVV.

This clonotype was detected many times. The chain employs TRBV11-2 and TRBJ2-7; maybe TRBD1 (6 bases). The V end was cut by 5 bases, the J end by 7 bases, with 21 bases between. Germline V CDR1 and CDR2: SGHAT, FQNNGV. The CDR3 extends over 15 amino acids. The CDR3 is CASSTRPRGLGEQYF. CDR3 DNA: TGTGCCAGCAGCACGCGACCCAGGGGATTGGGAGAGCAGTACTTC.